Below are 14 T cell receptor beta chains sequenced from a single sample in a study of control samples from healthy donors and cancer patients (TCRdb year 2020). Library creation used the immunoSEQ multiplex PCR assay. The immuneACCESS repertoire file appears here via TCRdb, limited to in-frame rearrangements. These files lack a portion of the clones; in checked studies, under half of the deficit traces to unresolved V genes, and the cause of the others is not known. This sample gives about 140,000 clones in total; 91% of them show up just once. Together, the top ten hold approximately 7.2% of the sample. The specimen sequenced was blood. The source is a man between 18 and 29 years old in good health.

This rearrangement joins TRBV6-5 to TRBJ2-6, with a possible D match to TRBD1 (5 bases). The CDR3 is made up of 15 amino acids. CDR1 MNHEY and CDR2 SVGAGI come from the germline V gene. The V end lost 6 bases, the J end lost 3 bases, and 12 bases lay between the germline ends. The CDR3 loop reads CASRAGQGGANVLTF. The CDR3 DNA sequence: TGTGCCAGCAGAGCAGGACAAGGTGGGGCCAACGTCCTGACTTTC.

The J gene is TRBJ2-5, the V gene TRBV7-8, with D possibly matching TRBD2 (6 bases). Trimming shortened V by 4 bases and J by 2 bases, and 14 bases separated the two germline ends. The germline CDR1 and CDR2 sequences are SGHVS and FQNEAQ. The CDR3 extends over 15 amino acids. CDR3 in amino acids: CASSSVGSGQETQYF. For the CDR3, the DNA is TGTGCCAGCAGCTCCGTTGGTAGCGGACAAGAGACCCAGTACTTC.

The V call is TRBV6-5, the J call TRBJ1-3; TRBD1 agrees at 8 bases. The trim removed 4 bases at V and 2 bases at J, leaving 1 base unmatched. Germline V gene sequence: CDR1 MNHEY, CDR2 SVGAGI. The CDR3 covers 14 residues. The chain's CDR3 is CASSLTGAGNTIYF. The CDR3 DNA is TGTGCCAGCAGTTTGACAGGGGCTGGAAACACCATATATTTT.

The chain employs TRBV4-1 and TRBJ2-1; the match to TRBD2 covers 8 bases. The V segment lost 0 bases and the J segment 10 bases; nucleotides outside the gene matches: 11. This CDR3 region has 16 residues. Germline CDR1 reads MGHRA; CDR2 reads YSYEKL. The CDR3, as DNA: TGCGCCAGCAGCCAAGATCCGGGACTAGTCATCGCCGAGCAGTTCTTC. Protein: CASSQDPGLVIAEQFF.

The chain is built from TRBV2 and TRBJ1-1, with D hard to call. Germline V gene sequence: CDR1 SNHLY, CDR2 FYNNEI. Trimming took 8 bases from V and 5 from J, leaving 9 bases between them. This CDR3 is 11 amino acids long. The CDR3 nucleotides are TGTGCCAGCCCGAGGAGGACTGAAGCTTTCTTT. This gives the protein CASPRRTEAFF.

This clone was observed a single time. The chain links TRBV28 to TRBJ2-5; no reliable D call. The CDR3 has 13 residues. V lost 3 bases, J lost 3 bases, and 8 bases lay in between. Per germline, CDR1 MDHEN and CDR2 SYDVKM. The CDR3 DNA reads as TGTGCCAGCAGTTTCCGGGTGGAAGAGACCCAGTACTTC. Amino acid sequence: CASSFRVEETQYF.

The chain uses TRBV6-5 and TRBJ1-4; no reliable D call. Trimming took off 6 bases at V and 4 bases at J, with 12 bases between the two ends. Per the germline V gene, CDR1 is MNHEY and CDR2 is SVGAGI. The CDR3 has 14 amino acids. Here the CDR3 DNA reads TGTGCCAGCAGCGCCGGAGGGAATAATGAAAAACTGTTTTTT. The encoded protein is CASSAGGNNEKLFF.

The V gene is TRBV19, the J gene TRBJ1-6, with D perhaps matching TRBD1 (5 bases). Trimming removed 5 bases at V and 5 bases at J, with 13 bases between. The germline CDR1 and CDR2 sequences are LNHDA and SQIVND (reference sequence). The CDR3 runs 15 residues. In DNA form, the CDR3 reads TGTGCCAGTAGTGTTGGGGCAGAAAATAATTCACCCCTCCACTTT. It translates to CASSVGAENNSPLHF.

The chain links TRBV11-2 to TRBJ1-2, with TRBD1 identical over 9 bases. CDR1 SGHAT and CDR2 FQNNGV come from the germline V gene. V lost 4 bases and J lost 4; bases outside the gene matches: 4. The CDR3 runs 14 residues. The CDR3 loop reads CASSSGTGPYGYTF. CDR3 coding DNA: TGTGCCAGCAGCTCCGGGACAGGGCCCTATGGCTACACCTTC.

This sequence joins TRBV6-4 and TRBJ1-2, with 7 nucleotides matching TRBD1. Unmatched junction bases numbered 8, after V lost 4 bases and J lost 6 bases. The CDR3 is made up of 14 amino acids. Per the germline V gene, CDR1 is MRHNA and CDR2 is SNTAGT. The CDR3, as DNA: TGTGCCAGCAGTGCAGTCGAGGGGGCGGATGGCTACACCTTC. This gives the protein CASSAVEGADGYTF.

This clone showed up just a few times. V usage is TRBV19 and J usage is TRBJ1-2; 8 nucleotides align to TRBD1. Germline V gene lookup returns CDR1 LNHDA and CDR2 SQIVND (reference sequence). The J segment lost 4 bases and the V segment lost 7 bases, leaving 5 bases of the junction unmatched. The CDR3 sequence is 13 residues long. CDR3 protein: CASKGTGGYGYTF. As DNA, the CDR3 is TGTGCCAGTAAGGGTACAGGGGGCTATGGCTACACCTTC.

This clone occurred a few times. The chain recombines TRBV18 with TRBJ2-7; TRBD1 matches 8 bases. V was clipped by 3 bases and J by 6 bases; unmatched bases: 7. Per the germline V gene, CDR1 is KGHSH and CDR2 is LQKENI. CDR3 size: 14 residues. CDR3 residues: CASSPTGVEVEQYF. As DNA, the CDR3 is TGTGCCAGCTCACCGACAGGGGTGGAGGTCGAGCAGTACTTC. Variable domain in full (rest from reference TRBV18 and TRBJ2-7): NAGVMQNPRHLVRRRGQEARLRCSPMKGHSHVYWYRQLPEEGLKFMVYLQKENIIDESGMPKERFSAEFPKEGPSILRIQQVVRGDSAAYFCASSPTGVEVEQYFGPGTRLTVT.

The CDR3 bases are TGCGCCAGCAGCTTGGGGCAGGGGGCAATCTACGAGCAGTACTTC. Protein product: CASSLGQGAIYEQYF. The chain links TRBV5-1 to TRBJ2-7; 8 bases fit TRBD1. V gave up 0 bases and J gave up 3 bases; unmatched junction bases: 5. The germline gives CDR1 SGHRS, CDR2 YFSETQ. The CDR3 spans 15 residues.

V is TRBV6-5 and J is TRBJ2-7; TRBD1 agrees at 9 bases. The CDR3 sequence is 15 residues long. The V gene's germline CDR1 is MNHEY and CDR2 SVGAGI. The J segment lost 2 bases and the V segment lost 5 bases, leaving 7 bases of the junction unmatched. CDR3: CASSQLQGAPYEQYF. The CDR3 DNA is TGTGCCAGCAGTCAACTACAGGGGGCTCCCTACGAGCAGTACTTC.